This TCR beta chain originates from a study of cytomegalovirus exposure and HLA in healthy donors. Germline V lookup: CDR1 SGHAT, CDR2 FQDESV (reference sequence). CDR3 length: 14 residues. With V trimmed by 5 bases and J by 4 bases, 6 bases remained unmatched. The PCR used 60 Vbeta and 13 Jbeta primers. TCRdb's copy holds only in-frame clones and misses some; the assay was immunoSEQ multiplex PCR. Of 150,000 to 200,000 clones in the sample, approximately 84% were seen once. V is TRBV11-1 and J is TRBJ2-7; 9 positions match TRBD1. Sequenced: PBMCs. The clonotype originates from a woman aged 45 to 65 in good health and CMV-seropositive. The CDR3 loop is CASSAQGAVYEQYF. The CDR3 DNA reads TGTGCCAGCAGCGCACAGGGGGCGGTATACGAGCAGTACTTC.